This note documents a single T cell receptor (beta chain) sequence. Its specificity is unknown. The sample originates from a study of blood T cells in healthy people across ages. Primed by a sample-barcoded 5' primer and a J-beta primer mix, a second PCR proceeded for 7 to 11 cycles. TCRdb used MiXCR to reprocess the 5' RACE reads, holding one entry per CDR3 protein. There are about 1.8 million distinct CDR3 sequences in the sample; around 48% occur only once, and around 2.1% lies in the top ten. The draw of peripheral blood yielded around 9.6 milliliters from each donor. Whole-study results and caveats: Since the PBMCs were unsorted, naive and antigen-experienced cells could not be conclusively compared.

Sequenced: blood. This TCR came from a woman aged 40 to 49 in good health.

The CDR3 region is CATSRVRGGAVKETQYF. CDR3 nucleotides: TGTGCCACCAGCAGAGTCCGCGGGGGTGCTGTAAAAGAGACCCAGTACTTC. The chain uses TRBV15 and TRBJ2-5, with 7 bases identical to TRBD2. Germline V gene sequence: CDR1 LNHNV, CDR2 YYDKDF (reference sequence). This CDR3 contains 17 residues. V shed 1 base, J shed 3 bases, and the junction held 11 bases outside the gene matches.